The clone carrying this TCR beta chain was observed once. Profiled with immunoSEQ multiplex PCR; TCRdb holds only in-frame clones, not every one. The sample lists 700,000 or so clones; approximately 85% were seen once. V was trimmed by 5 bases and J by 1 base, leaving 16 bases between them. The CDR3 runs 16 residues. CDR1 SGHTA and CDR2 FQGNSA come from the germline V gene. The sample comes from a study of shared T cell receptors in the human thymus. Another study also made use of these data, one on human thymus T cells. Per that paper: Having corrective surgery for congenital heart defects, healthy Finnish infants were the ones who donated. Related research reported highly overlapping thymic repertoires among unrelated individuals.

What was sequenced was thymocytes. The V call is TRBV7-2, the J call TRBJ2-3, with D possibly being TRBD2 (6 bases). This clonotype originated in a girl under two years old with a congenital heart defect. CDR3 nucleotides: TGTGCCAGCAGCGTCCATTGGGGGGAGGGCACAGATACGCAGTATTTT. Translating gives CASSVHWGEGTDTQYF.